This T cell receptor (beta chain) was recorded in a study of blood T cell repertoires in COVID-19. Study as a whole: Acute-phase and convalescent COVID-19 samples originated in the United States, Italy and Spain. Sources were T cells, B-cell-depleted T cells, or PBMCs; the material itself was cDNA or gDNA.

V was shortened by 6 bases and J by 1 base, with 5 bases between the two germline ends. CDR1 SGHTS and CDR2 YDEGEE come from the germline V gene. This CDR3 has 11 amino acids. In the study's own analysis: Amplification with reference gene primers provided the estimates of nucleated cell counts. Produced via immunoSEQ multiplex PCR; TCRdb's table is partial and in-frame only. The V and J calls and the clone size are those of that table, but D and trimming were determined from the DNA. The sample records around 180,000 clones, approximately 83% being singletons. The sequence was obtained from a human donor with active or convalescent COVID-19. The donor label of this sample is uncertain. V is TRBV5-8 and J is TRBJ2-7; no clear D. Sequencing used peripheral blood. CDR3 nucleotide sequence: TGTGCCAGCACCTATTCCTACGAGCAGTACTTC. Translating it yields CASTYSYEQYF.